This T cell receptor beta chain was sequenced for a study of naive and memory T cell subsets. The study, taken as a whole, reports: Especially in CD8 cells, naive repertoires contained a few larger clonotypes, possibly CD45RA-re-expressing memory cells. In CD4 and CD8 cells, diversity dropped from naive through EMRA.

This CDR3 is 15 amino acids long. Trimming at V came to 5 bases and at J to 2 bases, leaving 7 bases not matched to a gene. The germline V gene has CDR1 MDHEN and CDR2 SYDVKM. To note about this clonotype: As yet, its antigen is unknown.

An equimolar mix of two oligonucleotides served as the beta constant-region primer for TRBC1 and TRBC2. The ligated cDNA underwent four PCR rounds using SP2 and nested alpha and beta constant-region primers. TCRdb itself ran the UMI-ligation and nested PCR reads through MiXCR, one entry per CDR3 protein. This table holds more than 95,000 distinct CDR3 sequences, roughly 15% found once. This chain uses TRBV28 with TRBJ2-3, with 7 bases fitting TRBD1. This clonotype originated in a human donor in good health. Material: naive CD8+ T cells from blood. CDR3 in amino acids: CASSLGQPNTDTQYF. CDR3 DNA sequence: TGTGCCAGCAGTCTGGGACAGCCCAACACAGATACGCAGTATTTT. The complete variable domain, with remaining parts taken from reference TRBV28 and TRBJ2-3, reads DVKVTQSSRYLVKRTGEKVFLECVQDMDHENMFWYRQDPGLGLRLIYFSYDVKMKEKGDIPEGYSVSREKKERFSLILESASTNQTSMYLCASSLGQPNTDTQYFGPGTRLTVL.